This is a list of T cell receptor beta chains from one sample in a study of post-analysis software for immune sequencing data. TCRdb used MiXCR to reprocess the PCR reads, holding one entry per CDR3 protein. The sample has under 900,000 distinct CDR3 sequences, roughly half seen once. The specimen sequenced was blood. These receptors were taken from a girl between 10 and 17 years old with multiple sclerosis. The CDR3 runs from the conserved cysteine through the conserved F or W. The order of the fields is J gene, clone size, D gene, V gene, CDR3 DNA, CDR3 protein. The D gene is left open where the match is weak. Clone size is given for some rows only: seen once, a few or many times, or a class if the clone is expanded.

J: TRBJ1-6
size: once
D: TRBD1
V: TRBV20-1
DNA: TGCAGTGCCTGGACAGGGGATACTAATTCACCCCTCCACTTT
CDR3: CSAWTGDTNSPLHF

J: TRBJ2-1
size: .
D: .
V: TRBV10-3
DNA: TGTGCCATCAAGAGCGAGAGCTCCTACAATGAGCAGTTCTTC
CDR3: CAIKSESSYNEQFF

J: TRBJ1-2
size: .
D: .
V: TRBV25-1
DNA: TGTGCCAGCAGTGAACAAGAAGTAGGCGGCTACACCTTC
CDR3: CASSEQEVGGYTF

J: TRBJ2-3
size: few
D: TRBD2
V: TRBV12-5
DNA: TGTGCTAGTGGTTTGCTACCAGCGGGAGGAAAACCAGATACGCAGTATTTT
CDR3: CASGLLPAGGKPDTQYF

J: TRBJ2-4
size: .
D: TRBD2
V: TRBV5-4
DNA: TGTGCCAGCAGCTTGGGCGGTAGCGGGAGGGAAAACATTCAGTACTTC
CDR3: CASSLGGSGRENIQYF

J: TRBJ2-7
size: few
D: .
V: TRBV7-9
DNA: TGTGCCAGCAGCTTATTATCCCTCCACGAGCAGTACTTC
CDR3: CASSLLSLHEQYF

J: TRBJ2-1
size: .
D: .
V: TRBV20-1
DNA: TGCAGTGCTAAAGCCGGGACTTTTGCCTACAATGAGCAGTTCTTC
CDR3: CSAKAGTFAYNEQFF

J: TRBJ2-1
size: .
D: .
V: TRBV5-4
DNA: TGTGCCAGCAGTTCAAAAGGGGGGTCTTACAATGAGCAGTTCTTC
CDR3: CASSSKGGSYNEQFF

J: TRBJ2-7
size: .
D: TRBD1
V: TRBV5-1
DNA: TGCGCCAGCAGCTCGATTGGGACAGGGATCCACGAGCAGTACTTC
CDR3: CASSSIGTGIHEQYF

J: TRBJ2-5
size: many
D: TRBD1
V: TRBV27
DNA: TGTGCCAGCAGTTTATCGCGCCCCGGGACAGGGAAAGAGACCCAGTACTTC
CDR3: CASSLSRPGTGKETQYF

J: TRBJ2-1
size: few
D: TRBD2
V: TRBV4-2
DNA: TGTGCCAGCAGCCGGGTCTCGCGGGAGTTATACAATGAGCAGTTCTTC
CDR3: CASSRVSRELYNEQFF

J: TRBJ1-2
size: few
D: TRBD1
V: TRBV29-1
DNA: TGCAGCGTTGAAAGGGGGCGCGGTTATGGCTACACCTTC
CDR3: CSVERGRGYGYTF

J: TRBJ2-5
size: few
D: TRBD1
V: TRBV10-3
DNA: TGTGCCGCACACAGGGGGCGCGGAGAGACCCAGTACTTC
CDR3: CAAHRGRGETQYF

J: TRBJ2-7
size: .
D: .
V: TRBV29-1
DNA: TGCAGCGTCGAAGAACGGACAGTGAGGAGCTCCTACGAGCAGTACTTC
CDR3: CSVEERTVRSSYEQYF

J: TRBJ2-1
size: .
D: .
V: TRBV29-1
DNA: TGCAGCGCGTCATGGGGTGGGGGTATCTATGAGCAGTTCTTC
CDR3: CSASWGGGIYEQFF

J: TRBJ2-1
size: few
D: .
V: TRBV11-1
DNA: TGTGCCAGCAGCTTAAGGGGGACACCACACAATGAGCAGTTCTTC
CDR3: CASSLRGTPHNEQFF

J: TRBJ2-1
size: .
D: TRBD2
V: TRBV6-5
DNA: TGTGCCAGCAGGGAGCTAGCGGGAGGTCTCAATGAGCAGTTCTTC
CDR3: CASRELAGGLNEQFF

J: TRBJ2-7
size: few
D: .
V: TRBV6-1
DNA: TGTGCCAGCAGTGAGAAGAGGGACGAGCAGTACTTC
CDR3: CASSEKRDEQYF

J: TRBJ1-2
size: .
D: .
V: TRBV5-5
DNA: TGTGCCAGCAGCACACGACAGGCCCCTAACTATGGCTACACCTTC
CDR3: CASSTRQAPNYGYTF

J: TRBJ2-5
size: few
D: TRBD2
V: TRBV7-6
DNA: TGTGCCAGCAGCTTAGCGCGGTCTAGCGGCCAAGAGACCCAGTACTTC
CDR3: CASSLARSSGQETQYF

J: TRBJ2-3
size: .
D: .
V: TRBV21-1
DNA: TGTGCCAGCTCAAAGGTAGCGGGAGATCCAGATACGCAGTATTTT
CDR3: CASSKVAGDPDTQYF

J: TRBJ2-3
size: .
D: TRBD2
V: TRBV2
DNA: TGTGCCAGCAGAACATCCCTTAGCGGGAGAGGTAGAGATACGCAGTATTTT
CDR3: CASRTSLSGRGRDTQYF

J: TRBJ1-6
size: .
D: .
V: TRBV15
DNA: TGTGCCACCAGCAGGGATGAAGGGGACGATTCACCCCTCCACTTT
CDR3: CATSRDEGDDSPLHF

J: TRBJ1-3
size: .
D: .
V: TRBV28
DNA: TGTGCCGGCAGTTCCCACAGGAGGGGAAACACCATATATTTT
CDR3: CAGSSHRRGNTIYF

J: TRBJ2-7
size: .
D: .
V: TRBV27
DNA: TGTGCCAGCACCAGGGCCCCACAGGGTGCCAACGAGCAGTACTTC
CDR3: CASTRAPQGANEQYF

J: TRBJ2-7
size: .
D: .
V: TRBV20-1
DNA: TGCAGTGCTAGGGCCGATAATTACGAGCAGTACTTC
CDR3: CSARADNYEQYF

J: TRBJ2-1
size: .
D: .
V: TRBV5-1
DNA: TGCGCCAGCAGCCAGCTGTCGTCGTACAATGAGCAGTTCTTC
CDR3: CASSQLSSYNEQFF

J: TRBJ1-6
size: few
D: TRBD1
V: TRBV20-1
DNA: TGCAGTGCTGTAGACAGGGAGAATTCACCCCTCCACTTT
CDR3: CSAVDRENSPLHF

J: TRBJ2-7
size: .
D: TRBD2
V: TRBV5-1
DNA: TGCGCCAGCAGCCCCGGGACTAGCAGGAGCTCCTACGAGCAGTACTTC
CDR3: CASSPGTSRSSYEQYF

J: TRBJ2-7
size: few
D: .
V: TRBV27
DNA: TGTGCCAGCAGCCCTGCGTCAGCCACCTACGAGCAGTACTTC
CDR3: CASSPASATYEQYF

J: TRBJ2-3
size: .
D: .
V: TRBV7-2
DNA: TGTGCCAGCAGCCCATCTACCGGATCTACGCAGTATTTT
CDR3: CASSPSTGSTQYF

J: TRBJ1-2
size: few
D: TRBD1
V: TRBV6-1
DNA: TGTGCCAGCAGTGAGGCCGGGACAGGGCCTTATGGCTACACCTTC
CDR3: CASSEAGTGPYGYTF

J: TRBJ2-3
size: .
D: .
V: TRBV7-8
DNA: TGTGCCAGCAGCCCCGGGATATATACAGATACGCAGTATTTT
CDR3: CASSPGIYTDTQYF

J: TRBJ2-3
size: .
D: .
V: TRBV5-1
DNA: TGCGCCAGCAGCTTGGAACAGATCACAGATACGCAGTATTTT
CDR3: CASSLEQITDTQYF

J: TRBJ2-1
size: .
D: .
V: TRBV29-1
DNA: TGCAGCGTTGTGGTACCAAGGTCCTACAATGAGCAGTTCTTC
CDR3: CSVVVPRSYNEQFF

J: TRBJ2-7
size: few
D: TRBD2
V: TRBV6-2/TRBV6-3
DNA: TGTGCCAGCAGTTATACTAGCGGGAGAGCGACCTACGAGCAGTACTTC
CDR3: CASSYTSGRATYEQYF

J: TRBJ2-3
size: .
D: TRBD2
V: TRBV20-1
DNA: TGCAGTGCCCTTCGGAGCGGGGGGCCAAATACGCAGTATTTT
CDR3: CSALRSGGPNTQYF

J: TRBJ2-3
size: .
D: TRBD1
V: TRBV28
DNA: TGTGCCAGCAAGACAGGGACAGGACCAAACCTGGCAGATACGCAGTATTTT
CDR3: CASKTGTGPNLADTQYF

J: TRBJ2-5
size: .
D: .
V: TRBV12-3/TRBV12-4
DNA: TGTGCCAGCAGTCACCCCGGGACGTTGGAAGAGACCCAGTACTTC
CDR3: CASSHPGTLEETQYF

J: TRBJ1-2
size: few
D: .
V: TRBV6-6
DNA: TGTGCCAGCTGCAGGGATTTCTATGGCTACACCTTC
CDR3: CASCRDFYGYTF

J: TRBJ2-5
size: few
D: TRBD2
V: TRBV29-1
DNA: TGCAGCGTTGATTCCAGCGGGAGACCCCGGAAGACCCAGTACTTC
CDR3: CSVDSSGRPRKTQYF

J: TRBJ2-1
size: .
D: .
V: TRBV6-2/TRBV6-3
DNA: TGTGCCAGCAGTTACTTCAGGGGAACCTACAATGAGCAGTTCTTC
CDR3: CASSYFRGTYNEQFF

J: TRBJ2-5
size: few
D: .
V: TRBV20-1
DNA: TGCAGTGCTCGAGATCCGGGACAACCCCGAAGTGGGACCCAGTACTTC
CDR3: CSARDPGQPRSGTQYF

J: TRBJ1-1
size: .
D: TRBD1
V: TRBV7-9
DNA: TGTGCCAGCAGCTTAGCCCGGGACAGGGACACTGAAGCTTTCTTT
CDR3: CASSLARDRDTEAFF

J: TRBJ2-1
size: .
D: .
V: TRBV7-9
DNA: TGTGCCAGCAGCTGGCGCGGAGAGTCCTCCTACAATGAGCAGTTCTTC
CDR3: CASSWRGESSYNEQFF

J: TRBJ2-6
size: .
D: .
V: TRBV5-1
DNA: TGCGCCAGCAGCTTGGGGGGGCTGGCCGATGGGGCCAACGTCCTGACTTTC
CDR3: CASSLGGLADGANVLTF

J: TRBJ1-6
size: few
D: .
V: TRBV6-5
DNA: TGTGCCAGCAGTTACACCCCTGGGGTTAATTCACCCCTCCACTTT
CDR3: CASSYTPGVNSPLHF

J: TRBJ2-7
size: .
D: .
V: TRBV29-1
DNA: TGCAGCGTTGTTACAGGCTATTCCTACGAGCAGTACTTC
CDR3: CSVVTGYSYEQYF

J: TRBJ1-2
size: .
D: .
V: TRBV12-3/TRBV12-4
DNA: TGTGCCAGCAGTCCCCGACAGGCCTATGGCTACACCTTC
CDR3: CASSPRQAYGYTF

J: TRBJ2-1
size: few
D: .
V: TRBV11-2
DNA: TGTGCCAGCAGCTTACGTGGAATCTACAATGAGCAGTTCTTC
CDR3: CASSLRGIYNEQFF

J: TRBJ2-5
size: .
D: .
V: TRBV5-1
DNA: TGCGCCAGCAGCCCAGTCGGACACATCCAAGAGACCCAGTACTTC
CDR3: CASSPVGHIQETQYF

J: TRBJ2-7
size: .
D: .
V: TRBV7-8
DNA: TGTGCCAGCAGCTTAAACGGGATGAACTACGAGCAGTACTTC
CDR3: CASSLNGMNYEQYF

J: TRBJ1-4
size: .
D: TRBD1
V: TRBV10-3
DNA: TGTGCCATCAGTGAGGCGAGGACAGGGTCGAGTGAAAAACTGTTTTTT
CDR3: CAISEARTGSSEKLFF

J: TRBJ2-1
size: .
D: TRBD1
V: TRBV5-4
DNA: TGTGCCAGCAGCTTGGTGACAGGGGACAATGAGCAGTTCTTC
CDR3: CASSLVTGDNEQFF

J: TRBJ2-5
size: few
D: TRBD1
V: TRBV20-1
DNA: TGCAGTGCTAGAGGAGACAGGGCGATGGAGACCCAGTACTTC
CDR3: CSARGDRAMETQYF

J: TRBJ2-7
size: .
D: TRBD1
V: TRBV7-6
DNA: TGTGCCAGCAGCCCCCTCGACAGGGCAAGCTACGAGCAGTACTTC
CDR3: CASSPLDRASYEQYF

J: TRBJ2-4
size: .
D: TRBD2
V: TRBV3-1
DNA: TGTGCCAGCAGCCAGACTAGCGGGAGTGGGGCCAAAAACATTCAGTACTTC
CDR3: CASSQTSGSGAKNIQYF

J: TRBJ1-2
size: .
D: .
V: TRBV2
DNA: TGTGCCAGCAGTGAGGTTGGGGGCGCAAGCTATGGCTACACCTTC
CDR3: CASSEVGGASYGYTF

J: TRBJ1-5
size: .
D: .
V: TRBV10-3
DNA: TGTGCCATCAGTGATTCAACTTATCAGCCCCAGCATTTT
CDR3: CAISDSTYQPQHF